The 26 T cell receptor beta chains reported below all come from one sample, sequenced in a study of shared T cell receptors in the human thymus. TCRdb's copy holds only in-frame clones and misses some; the assay was immunoSEQ multiplex PCR. The data contain roughly 700,000 clones, 70% to 90% of them seen just once; the ten biggest clones take up around 0.01%. These data also formed part of another study, on human thymus T cells.

Specimen: thymocytes. The receptors originated from a boy less than two years old with a congenital heart defect.

The chain uses TRBV11-1 and TRBJ2-7, with D unresolved. The germline V gene encodes CDR1 SGHAT and CDR2 FQDESV (reference sequence). With 3 bases removed from V and 3 bases from J, the gap between germline ends came to 9 bases. The CDR3 covers 13 residues. In DNA form, the CDR3 reads TGTGCCAGCAGCTTGGCAAAGAACTACGAGCAGTACTTC. This encodes CASSLAKNYEQYF.

This clone occurred a few times. The gene calls are TRBV7-2 and TRBJ2-2; possibly TRBD1 for D (8 bases). V was shortened by 3 bases and J by 6 bases, with 14 bases between the two germline ends. CDR3 length: 15 amino acids. From germline, CDR1 is SGHTA and CDR2 FQGNSA. DNA of the CDR3: TGTGCCAGCAGCTTTCACAGGGGGAGGGCCGGGGAGCTGTTTTTT. It translates to CASSFHRGRAGELFF. Full variable domain (outside the CDR3, taken from reference TRBV7-2 and TRBJ2-2): GAGVSQSPSNKVTEKGKDVELRCDPISGHTALYWYRQSLGQGLEFLIYFQGNSAPDKSGLPSDRFSAERTGGSVSTLTIQRTQQEDSAVYLCASSFHRGRAGELFFGEGSRLTVL.

This clone was detected once. J is TRBJ2-1 and V is TRBV4-1; 15 bases align to TRBD2. Germline V gene sequence: CDR1 MGHRA, CDR2 YSYEKL. This CDR3 contains 21 residues. Trimming at V came to 1 base and at J to 0 bases, leaving 10 bases not matched to a gene. CDR3 bases: TGCGCCAGCAGCCAAGTCTTAGAGGGACTAGCGGGGGGAAGCTCCTACAATGAGCAGTTCTTC. Residues: CASSQVLEGLAGGSSYNEQFF.

The chain carries TRBV4-3 and TRBJ2-4, with D possibly matching TRBD1 (6 bases). The CDR3 contains 16 residues. Trimming removed 0 bases at V and 11 bases at J, with 20 bases between. Germline CDR1 LGHNA, CDR2 YSLEER. CDR3 amino acids: CASSQDWGPTCTLQYF. DNA of the CDR3: TGCGCCAGCAGCCAAGATTGGGGGCCTACATGTACCCTTCAGTACTTC.

The sample holds one count of this clone. The gene calls are TRBV14 and TRBJ1-2; D is unresolved. The CDR3 length is 16 residues. V lost 4 bases, J lost 5 bases, and 20 bases lay in between. Germline CDR1 reads SGHDN; CDR2 reads FVKESK. The CDR3 DNA is TGTGCCAGCAGCCGGGCCGGACTCTCCCTGGGGTATGGCTACACCTTC. It specifies CASSRAGLSLGYGYTF.

V and J are TRBV7-2 and TRBJ2-7; 10 bases are shared with TRBD2. The J segment lost 4 bases and the V segment lost 2 bases, leaving 5 bases of the junction unmatched. The length of the CDR3 is 15 residues. CDR1 and CDR2 (germline): SGHTA, FQGNSA. The chain's CDR3 is CASSLTSGTKYEQYF. CDR3 bases: TGTGCCAGCAGCTTAACTAGCGGGACAAAGTACGAGCAGTACTTC.

The genes are TRBV27 and TRBJ2-4, with a possible D match to TRBD1 (6 bases). This CDR3 has 15 residues. Trimming left V 6 bases short and J 7 bases short, with 19 bases between. Germline loops: CDR1 MNHEY, CDR2 SMNVEV (reference sequence). For the CDR3, the DNA is TGTGCCAGCAGCAGGGACACCCTCTCAGGGAACATTCAGTACTTC. It is translated as CASSRDTLSGNIQYF.

The V gene is TRBV28, the J gene TRBJ2-7; unclear D gene. V dropped 5 bases and J dropped 2 bases, with 22 bases sitting between them. CDR3 size: 17 residues. Germline CDR1 and CDR2: MDHEN and SYDVKM. The CDR3 bases are TGTGCCAGCAGTCCCCCCCGCGAGGAGTCGACTCCCTACGAGCAGTACTTC. It codes for CASSPPREESTPYEQYF.

Here the CDR3 reads CASSLATGADQPQHF. CDR3 in DNA: TGCGCCAGCAGCTTGGCCACAGGGGCTGATCAGCCCCAGCATTTT. The chain couples TRBV5-1 to TRBJ1-5; 7 nucleotides match TRBD1. This CDR3 contains 15 residues. Germline V gene lookup returns CDR1 SGHRS and CDR2 YFSETQ. The V gene end was trimmed by 0 bases and the J gene end by 5 bases; junction bases not matched to a gene: 5.

The V and J genes are TRBV4-3 and TRBJ2-2; D gene uncertain. The length of the CDR3 is 14 residues. Trimming removed 1 base at V and 1 base at J, with 4 bases between. Germline V gene data show CDR1 as LGHNA and CDR2 as YSLEER. The CDR3 loop is CASSQGQNTGELFF. The CDR3 DNA sequence: TGCGCCAGCAGCCAAGGACAGAACACCGGGGAGCTGTTTTTT.

This rearrangement joins TRBV25-1 to TRBJ2-2, with 9 nucleotides matching TRBD2. The CDR3 spans 15 residues. V trimming: 6 bases; J trimming: 0 bases; junction bases outside the gene matches: 2. Germline loops: CDR1 MGHDK, CDR2 SYGVNS. DNA for the CDR3: TGTGCCAGCAGCCTAGCGGGGCCGAACACCGGGGAGCTGTTTTTT. It codes for CASSLAGPNTGELFF.

J is TRBJ2-3 and V is TRBV30; D may be TRBD2 (6 bases). The germline V gene has CDR1 GTSNPN and CDR2 SVGIG (reference sequence). This CDR3 has 16 amino acids. V lost 4 bases, J lost 2 bases, and 19 bases lay in between. The CDR3 reads CAWTGLTRGHTDTQYF. CDR3 DNA: TGTGCCTGGACTGGATTGACTAGGGGCCACACAGATACGCAGTATTTT.

The chain has TRBV7-3 and TRBJ2-3; 8 nucleotides agree with TRBD1. The CDR3 has 16 amino acids. The junction had 12 bases not matched to a gene; V was cut back by 4 bases and J by 6 bases. The V gene's germline CDR1 is SGHTA and CDR2 FQGTGA. CDR3 bases: TGTGCCAGCAGCTCCCTCCGGGCAGGGGGCGCGGATACGCAGTATTTT. It specifies CASSSLRAGGADTQYF. The variable domain in full, completed from reference TRBV7-3 and TRBJ2-3, reads GAGVSQTPSNKVTEKGKYVELRCDPISGHTALYWYRQSLGQGPEFLIYFQGTGAADDSGLPNDRFFAVRPEGSVSTLKIQRTERGDSAVYLCASSSLRAGGADTQYFGPGTRLTVL.

The chain uses TRBV4-3 and TRBJ2-3, with TRBD1 identical over 8 bases. Germline-derived CDR1 and CDR2 are LGHNA and YSLEER. The CDR3 has 19 amino acids. Losses at the gene ends were 1 base for V and 0 bases for J; bases not matched to a gene: 12. The CDR3 sequence is CASSQVATGETSSTDTQYF. The DNA for the CDR3 is TGCGCCAGCAGCCAAGTTGCGACAGGGGAGACTTCTAGCACAGATACGCAGTATTTT.

The chain joins TRBV28 to TRBJ2-7, with 7 bases lining up with TRBD1. With 5 bases clipped from V and 0 bases from J, the junction kept 4 bases outside the gene matches. In germline, CDR1 is MDHEN, CDR2 SYDVKM. The CDR3 has 14 amino acids. CDR3 in DNA: TGTGCCAGCAGTAAGAGGGACAGCTCCTACGAGCAGTACTTC. This translates into CASSKRDSSYEQYF.

The rearrangement uses TRBV4-1 and TRBJ2-7; 10 nucleotides align to TRBD2. CDR1 MGHRA and CDR2 YSYEKL come from the germline V gene. With 4 bases clipped from V and 6 bases from J, the junction kept 18 bases outside the gene matches. The CDR3 covers 18 residues. CDR3 bases: TGCGCCAGCAGCCCCAGGGGGATGGGGTGGACTAGCGGTCCCGAGCAGTACTTC. Protein product: CASSPRGMGWTSGPEQYF.

This chain uses TRBV4-3 with TRBJ1-4; maybe TRBD1 (6 bases). CDR3 length equals 16 residues. Per the germline V gene, CDR1 is LGHNA and CDR2 is YSLEER. With 4 bases removed from V and 0 bases from J, the gap between germline ends came to 12 bases. CDR3 protein: CASSPRTVATNEKLFF. CDR3 nucleotide sequence: TGCGCCAGCAGCCCACGGACAGTCGCAACTAATGAAAAACTGTTTTTT.

This chain uses TRBV7-9 with TRBJ1-1; D may be TRBD1 (5 bases). Deletions cut 1 base from V and 2 bases from J, with 11 bases between. The CDR3 runs 15 residues. Germline-derived CDR1 and CDR2 are SEHNR and FQNEAQ (reference sequence). Written as DNA, the CDR3 is TGTGCCAGCAGCTTAGTCCAGGGTAATAACACTGAAGCTTTCTTT. As protein: CASSLVQGNNTEAFF.

The chain employs TRBV11-2 and TRBJ2-7; a weak D match, TRBD1 (5 bases). This CDR3 is built from 11 residues. Trimming cost V 4 bases and J 9 bases, with 10 bases left between them. Germline CDR1 is SGHAT and CDR2 is FQNNGV. CDR3 in amino acids: CASSSQGWQYF. CDR3 sequence (DNA): TGTGCCAGCAGCTCCCAGGGTTGGCAGTACTTC.

The J gene is TRBJ2-5, the V gene TRBV5-1; TRBD2 is a possible D gene (5 bases). CDR3 size: 15 residues. V lost 0 bases, J lost 5 bases, and 14 bases lay in between. CDR1 and CDR2 (germline): SGHRS, YFSETQ. Here the CDR3 DNA reads TGCGCCAGCAGCTTGGGCGGACTCCGCACGGAGACCCAGTACTTC. Translating it yields CASSLGGLRTETQYF.

This sequence joins TRBV15 and TRBJ2-1; 8 bases are shared with TRBD2. CDR3 length equals 19 residues. The trim removed 1 base at V and 2 bases at J, leaving 13 bases unmatched. Germline CDR1 and CDR2: LNHNV and YYDKDF (reference sequence). CDR3 in amino acids: CATSRGATSEGIAYNEQFF. CDR3 coding DNA: TGTGCCACCAGCAGAGGAGCGACTAGCGAGGGAATTGCCTACAATGAGCAGTTCTTC.

The J gene is TRBJ2-1, the V gene TRBV5-4, with 11 bases aligning to TRBD1. Germline assignment: CDR1 SGHNT and CDR2 YYREEE (reference sequence). This CDR3 is built from 14 residues. Trimming cost V 4 bases and J 9 bases; bases outside gene matches: 6. The CDR3 reads CASSPDRGRTEQFF. As DNA, the CDR3 is TGTGCCAGCAGCCCGGACAGGGGGCGCACTGAGCAGTTCTTC.

The rearrangement links TRBV7-9 to TRBJ1-1; 8 nucleotides agree with TRBD1. With 6 bases clipped from V and 8 bases from J, the junction kept 14 bases outside the gene matches. CDR1 SEHNR and CDR2 FQNEAQ come from the germline V gene (reference sequence). The CDR3 covers 15 residues. CDR3 in DNA: TGTGCCAGCAGGCGAGTAGGAGACAGGGGTGACGAAGCTTTCTTT. Its translation: CASRRVGDRGDEAFF.

The chain is built from TRBV5-1 and TRBJ2-5; 7 bases align to TRBD2. The CDR3 is 16 residues long. The V and J ends lost 1 base and 1 base, in that order; junction bases with no gene match: 7. The V gene's germline CDR1 is SGHRS and CDR2 YFSETQ. The CDR3 loop reads CASSLQHAGVQETQYF. The CDR3 DNA reads as TGCGCCAGCAGCTTGCAGCACGCGGGGGTCCAAGAGACCCAGTACTTC.

This chain links TRBV6-1 with TRBJ2-7; no definite D call. Looked up from germline, CDR1 is MNHNS and CDR2 is SASEGT. V lost 5 bases to trimming and J lost 1 base, with 6 bases between them. This CDR3 comprises 12 residues. CDR3 protein: CASSQASYEQYF. CDR3 coding DNA: TGTGCCAGCAGTCAGGCGTCCTACGAGCAGTACTTC.

The V and J genes are TRBV28 and TRBJ2-7; 10 positions agree with TRBD1. Germline-derived CDR1 and CDR2 are MDHEN and SYDVKM. V was pared by 6 bases and J by 2 bases, with 13 bases of the junction left unmatched. This CDR3 has 17 residues. CDR3 region: CASRVYGGGTGAYEQYF. As DNA, the CDR3 is TGTGCCAGCAGAGTTTATGGAGGGGGGACAGGGGCCTACGAGCAGTACTTC.